The 19 T cell receptor beta chains below were found in one sample sequenced in a study of T cell responses to AZD1222 COVID-19 vaccine. Generated by immunoSEQ multiplex PCR, the TCRdb table keeps only in-frame clones and is missing some. The table has about 100,000 clones, about 88% seen once. The specimen was peripheral blood, collected on day 0 of AZD1222 vaccination. These receptors all come from an adult in good health.

This chain joins TRBV16 and TRBJ2-2; D unclear. Germline V CDR1 and CDR2: KGHSY, FQNENV. V lost 2 bases and J lost 0, with 7 bases in between. CDR3 length: 15 amino acids. CDR3 sequence: CASSQKGPNTGELFF. CDR3 coding DNA: TGTGCCAGCAGCCAAAAGGGCCCGAACACCGGGGAGCTGTTTTTT.

The chain combines TRBV6-2 or TRBV6-3 with TRBJ2-3; the D is unclear. Trimming cost V 2 bases and J 2 bases, with 5 bases left between them. The CDR3 is 13 residues long. The germline gives CDR1 MNHEY, CDR2 SVGEGT. The DNA of the CDR3 is TGTGCCAGCAGTTACAGGGTCACAGATACGCAGTATTTT. Its protein is CASSYRVTDTQYF.

This clone has only a few counts. The rearrangement joins TRBV2 to TRBJ2-3; D possibly matches TRBD1 or TRBD2 (6 bases each). The CDR3 length is 15 residues. With 2 bases removed from V and 3 bases from J, the gap between germline ends came to 12 bases. Per the germline V gene, CDR1 is SNHLY and CDR2 is FYNNEI. The CDR3 DNA reads TGTGCCAGCAGTGAAAGCGGAGGGGGAACAGATACGCAGTATTTT. Translation gives CASSESGGGTDTQYF.

V is TRBV23-1 and J is TRBJ2-5, with 7 nucleotides matching TRBD2. TRBV23-1 is flagged as an ORF with uncertain function. CDR3 length: 17 amino acids. J lost 5 bases, V lost 0 bases, and 12 bases had no gene match. The CDR3 nucleotides read TGCGCCAGCAGTCAATCGGAGGCGGGAGAGGGTAATGAGACCCAGTACTTC. Amino acid sequence: CASSQSEAGEGNETQYF.

V usage is TRBV19 and J usage is TRBJ1-4; D is ambiguous. V lost 9 bases, J lost 4 bases, and 9 bases lay in between. Per germline, CDR1 LNHDA and CDR2 SQIVND (reference sequence). This CDR3 has 12 residues. The CDR3 nucleotides read TGTGCCAGCGGACTGATTAATGAAAAACTGTTTTTT. Its protein is CASGLINEKLFF.

The J gene is TRBJ1-5, the V gene TRBV10-2; D uncertain. Germline CDR1 and CDR2: WSHSY and SAAADI. Trimming pared 6 bases from V and 10 bases from J, leaving 19 bases between. This CDR3 has 14 residues. The CDR3 nucleotides read TGCGCCAGCAGAAAATACCTTGGGAATGATCCCCAGCATTTT. Protein product: CASRKYLGNDPQHF.

J is TRBJ1-2 and V is TRBV4-1; 8 nucleotides align to TRBD1. The J segment lost 7 bases and the V segment lost 9 bases, leaving 7 bases of the junction unmatched. Germline V CDR1 and CDR2: MGHRA, YSYEKL. The CDR3 contains 12 residues. CDR3 sequence reads: CASRQGAGGYTF. The CDR3 coding sequence is TGCGCCAGTAGGCAGGGGGCAGGTGGCTACACCTTC.

This clone was seen a handful of times. The chain combines TRBV6-2 or TRBV6-3 with TRBJ1-5; perhaps TRBD1 as D (6 bases). This CDR3 is built from 13 residues. Trimming took off 6 bases at V and 4 bases at J, with 10 bases between the two ends. Looked up from germline, CDR1 is MNHEY and CDR2 is SVGEGT. The CDR3 nucleotides are TGTGCCAGCAGCACACAGGGTAATCAGCCCCAGCATTTT. It encodes CASSTQGNQPQHF.

V usage is TRBV2 and J usage is TRBJ2-2, with a weak D call TRBD2 (6 bases). The CDR3 consists of 13 residues. Deletions cut 5 bases from V and 4 bases from J, with 8 bases between. From germline, CDR1 is SNHLY and CDR2 FYNNEI. The CDR3 DNA sequence: TGTGCCAGCAGTCGGGGGTTCACCGGGGAGCTGTTTTTT. This translates into CASSRGFTGELFF.

The rearrangement joins TRBV18 to TRBJ2-2, with D uncertain. The germline CDR1 and CDR2 sequences are KGHSH and LQKENI. The CDR3 spans 15 residues. The V end was cut by 6 bases, the J end by 3 bases, with 14 bases between. CDR3 amino acids: CASSPALVDTGELFF. As DNA, the CDR3 is TGTGCCAGCTCCCCCGCCCTAGTCGACACCGGGGAGCTGTTTTTT. Variable domain in full (rest from reference TRBV18 and TRBJ2-2): NAGVMQNPRHLVRRRGQEARLRCSPMKGHSHVYWYRQLPEEGLKFMVYLQKENIIDESGMPKERFSAEFPKEGPSILRIQQVVRGDSAAYFCASSPALVDTGELFFGEGSRLTVL.

The chain has TRBV3-1 (or the pseudogene TRBV3-2) and TRBJ1-2; D gene ambiguous. V dropped 4 bases and J dropped 4 bases, with 10 bases sitting between them. The CDR3 sequence is 13 residues long. Germline CDR1 and CDR2: LGHDT and YNNKEL (reference sequence). The CDR3 region is CASSLSSTYGYTF. The CDR3 coding sequence is TGTGCCAGCAGCCTTTCGTCTACCTATGGCTACACCTTC.

The chain has TRBV2 and TRBJ2-7; D may match TRBD1 or TRBD2 (5 bases each). Germline V CDR1 and CDR2: SNHLY, FYNNEI. V lost 6 bases and J lost 5, with 17 bases in between. This CDR3 contains 14 residues. The CDR3: CASSPGPRFNEQYF. Written as DNA, the CDR3 is TGTGCCAGCAGCCCGGGACCTAGATTTAACGAGCAGTACTTC.

This chain connects TRBV7-2 to TRBJ2-3, with 7 bases matching TRBD2. This CDR3 is built from 17 residues. The J segment lost 4 bases and the V segment lost 3 bases, leaving 13 bases of the junction unmatched. Germline CDR1 reads SGHTA; CDR2 reads FQGNSA. The CDR3 bases are TGTGCCAGCAGCTTCCTCCCAGAGGGTGGGAGGGCAGATACGCAGTATTTT. This gives the protein CASSFLPEGGRADTQYF.

The chain recombines TRBV7-8 with TRBJ2-3, with D possibly matching TRBD1 (5 bases). Trimming cost V 5 bases and J 3 bases, with 18 bases left between them. CDR1 and CDR2 (germline): SGHVS, FQNEAQ. The CDR3 totals 16 residues. The DNA for the CDR3 is TGTGCCAGCAGCCTCGGCTGGGCAGGGTGGACAGATACGCAGTATTTT. As protein: CASSLGWAGWTDTQYF.

The chain links TRBV27 to TRBJ2-1, with D perhaps matching TRBD1 (5 bases). With 5 bases removed from V and 5 bases from J, the gap between germline ends came to 13 bases. This CDR3 comprises 14 residues. Germline V gene data show CDR1 as MNHEY and CDR2 as SMNVEV (reference sequence). The CDR3 DNA follows: TGTGCCAGCAGTCTCACAGGTTGGGACAATGAGCAGTTCTTC. Residues: CASSLTGWDNEQFF.

The rearrangement uses TRBV5-1 and TRBJ1-2; D may be TRBD1 (5 bases). The germline V gene encodes CDR1 SGHRS and CDR2 YFSETQ. The CDR3 length is 13 residues. The V end lost 3 bases, the J end lost 2 bases, and 8 bases lay between the germline ends. The CDR3 is CASSSEGNYGYTF. Here the CDR3 DNA reads TGCGCCAGCAGCTCCGAGGGGAACTATGGCTACACCTTC.

The J gene is TRBJ1-2, the V gene TRBV7-9; no firm D call. Trimming shortened V by 1 base and J by 8 bases, and 5 bases separated the two germline ends. From germline, CDR1 is SEHNR and CDR2 FQNEAQ (reference sequence). This CDR3 is built from 11 residues. CDR3 in amino acids: CASSLESGYTF. CDR3 in DNA: TGTGCCAGCAGCTTAGAGAGCGGCTACACCTTC.

The J gene is TRBJ2-7, the V gene TRBV6-5; D is unresolved. The ends were cut back, 7 bases at V and 5 bases at J, with 15 bases in the middle. The V gene's germline CDR1 is MNHEY and CDR2 SVGAGI. CDR3 length equals 13 residues. In DNA, the CDR3 is TGTGCCAGCACCAATGGCCGTCGGAACGAGCAGTACTTC. This sequence encodes CASTNGRRNEQYF.

The V call is TRBV28, the J call TRBJ2-7; 8 bases map to TRBD1. This CDR3 is 14 amino acids long. Germline V lookup: CDR1 MDHEN, CDR2 SYDVKM. Trimming removed 8 bases from V and 7 bases from J; junction bases left unmatched: 13. CDR3 loop: CASEMGQGAGEQYF. CDR3 DNA sequence: TGTGCCAGCGAGATGGGCCAGGGGGCGGGGGAGCAGTACTTC.